One and the same sample provided the 7 T cell receptor beta chains below, sequenced in a study of Tregs in tolerant kidney transplant recipients. Profiled with immunoSEQ multiplex PCR; TCRdb holds only in-frame clones, not every one. The sample contains about 83,000 clones, 98% of which appear only once. Sequences were derived from CD4+ T cells from blood, sampled before the transplant. These TCRs come from a human donor who received a combined kidney and bone marrow transplant.

The chain couples TRBV7-3 to TRBJ2-3; 7 positions match TRBD2. The ends lost 5 bases at V and 5 bases at J; junction bases unmatched: 10. The CDR3 is 15 amino acids. From germline, CDR1 is SGHTA and CDR2 FQGTGA. The CDR3 nucleotides are TGTGCCAGCAGCCCCCGACCGGGAGGTATAGATACGCAGTATTTT. It specifies CASSPRPGGIDTQYF.

This clone came up once. The gene calls are TRBV7-9 and TRBJ2-2, with TRBD1 matching 8 bases. Germline V lookup: CDR1 SEHNR, CDR2 FQNEAQ (reference sequence). Trimming removed 1 base from V and 7 bases from J; junction bases left unmatched: 5. The CDR3 totals 15 residues. The CDR3 reads CASSLEGTGNGELFF. CDR3 bases: TGTGCCAGCAGCTTAGAAGGGACAGGCAACGGGGAGCTGTTTTTT.

The V gene is TRBV18, the J gene TRBJ1-1; the D is unclear. Germline V lookup: CDR1 KGHSH, CDR2 LQKENI. Trimming shortened V by 2 bases and J by 7 bases, and 11 bases separated the two germline ends. CDR3 length: 13 residues. This chain's CDR3 is CASSPASRFEAFF. As DNA, the CDR3 is TGTGCCAGCTCACCAGCTAGCCGTTTTGAAGCTTTCTTT.

The CDR3 DNA follows: TGTGCCAGCAGCTTAGGGCAGGGTGATGGCTACACCTTC. Translating it yields CASSLGQGDGYTF. The rearrangement uses TRBV7-9 and TRBJ1-2, with D possibly being TRBD1 (5 bases). Germline V gene data show CDR1 as SEHNR and CDR2 as FQNEAQ (reference sequence). The CDR3 loop spans 13 amino acids. Trimming left V 1 base short and J 6 bases short, with 9 bases between.

The rearrangement joins TRBV4-3 to TRBJ1-1; the match to TRBD1 covers 8 bases. Germline assignment: CDR1 LGHNA and CDR2 YSLEER. This CDR3 comprises 15 residues. The trim removed 1 base at V and 1 base at J, leaving 2 bases unmatched. CDR3 protein: CASSQGDRRNTEAFF. DNA for the CDR3: TGCGCCAGCAGCCAAGGGGACAGGCGGAACACTGAAGCTTTCTTT.

This rearrangement joins TRBV11-3 to TRBJ2-1; the match to TRBD2 covers 15 bases. The CDR3 length is 17 residues. Germline V gives CDR1 SGHNT, CDR2 YENEEA. The junction had 6 bases not matched to a gene; V was cut back by 4 bases and J by 5 bases. CDR3 nucleotide sequence: TGTGCCAGCAGCTCCCAAGGGACTAGCGGGGGGAACAATGAGCAGTTCTTC. Amino acid sequence: CASSSQGTSGGNNEQFF.

The chain carries TRBV6-5 and TRBJ2-1; tentatively, D is TRBD2 (6 bases). Germline V gene sequence: CDR1 MNHEY, CDR2 SVGAGI. The CDR3 contains 14 residues. The germline V and J ends were trimmed by 6 bases and 10 bases, with 19 bases remaining between them. CDR3 sequence reads: CASRNRRTMGEQFF. For the CDR3, the DNA is TGTGCCAGCAGAAACCGACGGACTATGGGGGAGCAGTTCTTC.